This T cell receptor beta chain was recorded in a study of cytomegalovirus exposure and HLA in healthy donors (dated by TCRdb to 2015 to 2018). Background on the whole study: An earlier analysis of approximately 640 of the donors reported roughly 300 Gb of sequence data and some 120 million unique TCR beta sequences from 150 million to 200 million T cells. Roughly 300 gigabases of sequencing data and tens of millions of unique TCR sequences were included in an early release covering several hundred HLA-typed donors. The genetic ancestry cluster associated with self-reported Caucasian donors included 70% to 85% of the roughly 400 genotyped donors. The study was designed to test whether signatures of past pathogen exposure could be identified by cataloging public T cell receptors. The T cell repertoires of 670 or so subjects were profiled by immunosequencing and related to cytomegalovirus serostatus. A separate validation cohort of roughly 130 different subjects was used in addition to the roughly 640-subject first cohort. The study combined high-throughput TCR immunosequencing, statistical association of individual TCRs with disease status, and machine learning to predict cytomegalovirus infection status. A later analysis re-analyzed previously published TCR beta repertoires from roughly 600 donors and added high-resolution HLA genotyping to study TCR occurrence patterns. In the later analysis, no new phenotypic data were used to find candidate immune exposures; instead, reliance was placed on TCR beta sequences and their occurrence across donors. An earlier analysis of several hundred of the donors applied high-throughput TCR beta sequencing to assess whether each TCR beta V gene segment acted as functional or pseudogenic. Donor age, sex, ethnicity and CMV serostatus were compiled together with the repertoire data. A later genetic analysis used genome-wide SNP genotypes for about three fifths of the 666 donors, treating that subset as a discovery cohort. Every discovery cohort repertoire had been produced on one sequencing platform. Class I and class II HLA loci were covered by the typing at four-digit resolution. Typing coverage differed by locus: A, B, C, DRB1 and DQB1 were typed in roughly 620-630 donors, DQA1 in roughly 500, DPA1 in 600 to 610, and DPB1 in approximately 450. A handful of DR-DQ haplotypes were handled as single units for association and clustering because linkage in the cohort was strong. Among 300 to 450 genotyped donors of the cohort, an average of approximately 250,000 unique TCR beta nucleotide sequences were sequenced per donor, roughly 18% of them non-productive.

Library method: the immunoSEQ multiplex PCR assay. A mixture of 60 forward primers for TCR Vbeta segments and 13 reverse primers for TCR Jbeta segments was used in the multiplex PCR. Amplification of the CDR3 region of rearranged TCR beta genes was performed with a multiplex PCR assay on genomic DNA. The amplified TCR beta libraries were sequenced on the Illumina HiSeq System as 87-base-pair reads. As for how the authors treated the data: A later analysis tallied 75 million to 95 million unique TCR beta chains across the approximately 670 repertoires, and approximately 9.9 million of those chains were shared by two or more donors. Raw reads were error-corrected and collapsed into unique sequences by a nearest-neighbor algorithm in which closely related sequences were merged to remove PCR and sequencing errors. To assign V, D and J gene segments, CDR3 sequences were aligned to IMGT reference sequences. For a sequence to be retained, at least a six-nucleotide match to both a V gene segment and a J gene segment was required. A rearrangement was called productive if the CDR3 had no stop codons and remained in frame with V and J, and every other rearrangement was called non-productive. CDR3 was defined by IMGT convention, running from the second conserved V-encoded cysteine to the conserved J-encoded phenylalanine. The earlier analysis of a few hundred of the donors excluded sequences that lacked an unambiguous match to a single V gene segment. In an earlier analysis of several hundred of the donors, V segments were called functional above 56.7% productive rearrangements and were called segregating when the between-donor standard deviation exceeded 5%. A statistical classification framework was built for diagnosing cytomegalovirus status from the catalog of TCR beta chain sequences. V and J gene assignment, in a later analysis, came from comparing TCR nucleotide sequences with IMGT/GENE-DB human TR gene sequences. Using the TCRdist pipeline, a later analysis assigned CDR3 sequences along with most-parsimonious VDJ recombination scenarios. In a later analysis, every TCR beta chain was defined by the combination of its CDR3 amino acid sequence and its V-gene family, and reads without a unique V-gene family were dropped. In a later analysis, around 650 highly shared, low-generation-probability nucleotide sequences were removed to address suspected cross-contamination and a sequencing artifact. In a later analysis, a clonal expansion index for each public chain was calculated from normalized within-repertoire ranks of inferred template counts. Generation probabilities in a later analysis came from a VDJ recombination model fitted to out-of-frame rearrangements, and those results were checked against IGoR. In a later analysis, hypergeometric tests were used to score TCR-TCR, TCR-HLA and TCR-CMV co-occurrence, with a repertoire-size bias correction applied to TCR pairs. To estimate false discovery rates, a later analysis permuted the HLA or CMV assignments 20 times. In a later analysis, co-occurring TCRs were grouped using DBSCAN, with TCRdist sequence similarity added in when clustering inside HLA-allele-positive subsets. Repertoires with fewer than 30,000 or more than 120,000 public chains were left out of co-occurrence clustering, as were five repertoires with anomalous nucleotide sharing. This is the immuneACCESS table as TCRdb keeps it, with only in-frame sequences that have V and J called. A part of the clones is gone; compared with another copy, unresolved V genes explain less than half, and the rest is unexplained. Clone size and the V and J calls come from that table; the DNA yielded D and trimming. The sample includes 110,000 to 150,000 clones, with about four fifths observed a single time. The ten largest clonotypes hold about 2.5% of the sample.

In total, around 600 healthy bone marrow donors made up the cohort. At the time of sampling, every cohort member was nominally healthy, though immune exposures that went unrecorded were likely present. The donor was CMV seropositive and belonged to the group of 250 to 350 seropositive cohort members. A peripheral blood sample was provided by each donor, and peripheral blood mononuclear cells were used for TCR beta sequencing. The Qiagen DNeasy Blood Extraction Kit was used to extract genomic DNA from the blood cell samples. Germline trimming: 6 bases from V, 7 bases from J; junction bases outside gene matches: 5. Per the germline V gene, MDHEN is the CDR1 and SYDVKM is the CDR2. The cysteine opens and the phenylalanine closes a CDR3 of 13 amino acids. Just CDR3 DNA is preserved here, 39 bases in frame from base 1. This clone was picked up one time. Its specific antigen is unknown. No much larger clone exists at a distance of one base, and base qualities are not known.

Overall study outcomes, separate from this receptor: The earlier analysis of some 560 of the donors excluded some 16 rarely observed V segments, including chromosome 9 orphons, because counts were too low. A few of the identified cytomegalovirus-associated TCR beta chains were confirmed in vitro to be specific for cytomegalovirus antigens. A cluster of highly shared sequence variants was judged likely to be a technical artifact of the sequencing pipeline. The authors suggested that the approach could potentially be generalized to other disease states and immunological phenotypes. In both the original and validation cohorts, the classifier was reported to diagnose cytomegalovirus status with high specificity and sensitivity. In an earlier analysis of under 600 of the donors, most TCR beta V segments were observed in productive rearrangements about 87% or about 30% of the time, broadly matching IMGT annotations. Most TCR sequences were seen in very few donors, while some public TCRs were found in many individuals. In a later analysis, TCR association rates were found to vary across HLA loci, with the most associated TCRs seen for DRB1 alleles and the fewest for HLA-C alleles. In a later genetic analysis, fewer N-insertions in productive TCRs were reported among donors in an Asian-associated ancestry cluster than the roughly 700-donor mean. Because HLA typing was missing for some donors at each locus, association tests included only the typed subset. In a later analysis, some 18,000 TCR beta sequences were associated with specific HLA alleles at a false discovery rate of 0.05. The cohort was sequenced for TCR beta chains only, and without alpha or paired-chain data the features that could be detected were limited. An association between a missense DCLRE1C variant and V-gene and J-gene trimming of TCR beta chains was found in a later genetic analysis and replicated in an independent cohort. A further reported finding was that TCR beta sequences accurately predicted the HLA-A and HLA-B alleles for most subjects in the first cohort. Some IMGT-functional V segments, including TRBV6-2 and TRBV6-3, could not be told apart with the 87-base-pair reads, so those segments were excluded. The only immune exposure information available for the cohort was CMV serostatus. When HLA alleles, especially DR and DQ, strongly co-occurred, attributing TCR associations to individual alleles was difficult. In a later analysis, HLA-associated TCR beta chains were found to be more clonally expanded and to have lower generation probabilities than equally common non-associated chains. A later analysis found that most CMV-associated TCR beta chains appeared HLA-restricted, with HLA associations seemingly driven largely by CMV exposure. Linkage disequilibrium might explain the correlated functional status among segregating V segments, but an unknown experimental factor could not be ruled out. The study listed approximately 160 TCR beta chains as associated with cytomegalovirus. According to a later analysis, parvovirus B19, influenza, CMV and Epstein-Barr virus appeared linked to several top co-occurrence clusters. Presence/absence analyses assumed roughly uniform sequencing depth across donors, an assumption that may not hold.

The sequence derives from a young woman in good health and CMV-seropositive. The chain links TRBV28 with TRBJ1-1; 10 bases in between match TRBD1. The sequenced sample was PBMCs. The nucleotide sequence is given as TGTGCCAGCAGGGGACAGGGGCGATTTGAAGCTTTCTTT. It translates to CASRGQGRFEAFF.